One and the same sample provided the 29 T cell receptor beta chains below, sequenced in a study of monozygotic twins with inflammatory bowel disease. TCRdb reprocessed the 5' RACE reads and keeps a single row for each CDR3 protein, giving no DNA. The clone table shows some 150,000 distinct CDR3 sequences, with the ten largest holding around 2.4%. Sequencing was done on a sample of blood. The receptor source for this set is a human donor with ulcerative colitis or Crohn's disease, or a healthy co-twin of an affected twin (not recorded which).

The gene calls are TRBV5-1 and TRBJ2-5; TCRdb calls TRBD1, which cannot be checked without DNA. The CDR3 has 17 residues. Per germline, CDR1 SGHRS and CDR2 YFSETQ. Here the CDR3 reads CASSLAPLQGSGETQYF.

This sequence joins TRBV7-2 and TRBJ2-3; TCRdb lists TRBD2, though no DNA is available to test this call. Germline CDR1 SGHTA, CDR2 FQGNSA. CDR3 length equals 17 residues. CDR3 loop: CASSSTSGTRYGDTQYF.

This rearrangement joins TRBV5-1 to TRBJ1-2. This CDR3 is 13 amino acids long. Germline CDR1 is SGHRS and CDR2 is YFSETQ. The CDR3 reads CASSLSISRGYTF.

The gene calls are TRBV20-1 and TRBJ2-3; TCRdb selects TRBD2, and the lack of DNA leaves this call unchecked. The germline CDR1 and CDR2 sequences are DFQATT and SNEGSKA (reference sequence). The CDR3 length is 16 residues. CDR3 amino acids: CSARDLSGVEGDTQYF.

The rearrangement uses TRBV3-1 and TRBJ1-2; the D call from TCRdb, TRBD1, cannot be confirmed without DNA. Germline V gives CDR1 LGHDT, CDR2 YNNKEL (reference sequence). This CDR3 comprises 16 residues. This chain's CDR3 is CASSQAAGGRNYGYTF.

The V gene is TRBV20-1, the J gene TRBJ2-1; the D gene TCRdb calls, TRBD2, cannot be checked with no DNA. The germline V gene encodes CDR1 DFQATT and CDR2 SNEGSKA (reference sequence). The CDR3 has 15 residues. CDR3: CSARDPRLAGDEQFF.

This chain links TRBV4-3 with TRBJ1-3. This CDR3 comprises 16 residues. From germline, CDR1 is LGHNA and CDR2 YSLEER. The CDR3 protein is CASSQDNGGAGNTIYF.

The CDR3 region is CASSLGAGPDTQYF. The chain uses TRBV4-2 and TRBJ2-3; TCRdb outputs TRBD1, but without DNA this stays unchecked. Germline-derived CDR1 and CDR2 are LGHNA and YNFKEQ. This CDR3 contains 14 residues.

The V and J genes are TRBV7-6 and TRBJ2-1; the TCRdb call, TRBD2, lacks DNA for checking. This CDR3 region has 14 residues. The germline V gene has CDR1 SGHVS and CDR2 FNYEAQ. This CDR3 is CASTSGGIYNEQFF.

The chain couples TRBV7-9 to TRBJ1-4. This CDR3 is built from 15 residues. Germline V gene data show CDR1 as SEHNR and CDR2 as FQNEAQ (reference sequence). Here the CDR3 reads CASSLGGMTNEKLFF.

CDR3 sequence: CSARDSVASGGPGELFF. This chain links TRBV20-1 with TRBJ2-2; there is no DNA to check the TCRdb D call of TRBD2. Germline CDR1 and CDR2: DFQATT and SNEGSKA (reference sequence). CDR3 length: 17 amino acids.

V usage is TRBV29-1 and J usage is TRBJ1-1; TCRdb's D call of TRBD1 is untestable without DNA. Germline assignment: CDR1 SQVTM and CDR2 ANQGSEA. This CDR3 is 13 amino acids long. The CDR3 loop reads CSVRTGDNTEAFF.

V gene TRBV19 combines with J gene TRBJ1-1. The CDR3 spans 13 residues. Germline V lookup: CDR1 LNHDA, CDR2 SQIVND (reference sequence). Here the CDR3 reads CASSISHNTEAFF.

The J gene is TRBJ2-6, the V gene TRBV9; no DNA is available, so the TRBD1 call from TCRdb remains unchecked. Germline V lookup: CDR1 SGDLS, CDR2 YYNGEE. The CDR3 is made up of 15 amino acids. This CDR3 is CASSSQGTGANVLTF.

The V call is TRBV5-6, the J call TRBJ2-1; absent DNA, TCRdb's TRBD2 call cannot be checked. The CDR3 covers 16 residues. Germline V lookup: CDR1 SGHDT, CDR2 YYEEEE. The CDR3 here is CASSLWGLVVYNEQFF.

J is TRBJ2-1 and V is TRBV12-5; as DNA is missing, the TRBD1 call by TCRdb cannot be tested. From germline, CDR1 is LGHNT and CDR2 FRNRAP. This CDR3 spans 14 amino acids. CDR3 sequence: CASGLGTGRDEQFF.

The rearrangement uses TRBV20-1 and TRBJ2-1; the D call of TRBD2 rests on TCRdb alone, since no DNA is present to check it. From germline, CDR1 is DFQATT and CDR2 SNEGSKA (reference sequence). The CDR3 runs to 12 residues. This CDR3 reads CSARRQGREQFF.

The J gene is TRBJ1-2, the V gene TRBV7-8; TCRdb designates TRBD1, a call that cannot be tested without DNA. The CDR3 covers 13 residues. The germline gives CDR1 SGHVS, CDR2 FQNEAQ. The CDR3: CASSLRGGYGYTF.

This chain uses TRBV28 with TRBJ1-1. Germline CDR1 is MDHEN and CDR2 is SYDVKM. This CDR3 has 15 amino acids. The CDR3 is CASSEPGTVGTRAFF.

The rearrangement uses TRBV18 and TRBJ1-5. CDR3 length: 15 residues. Germline V CDR1 and CDR2: KGHSH, LQKENI. The CDR3 is CASSLNKGPNQPQHF.

The J gene is TRBJ1-1, the V gene TRBV6-1; TCRdb outputs TRBD1, but without DNA this stays unchecked. Germline V gives CDR1 MNHNS, CDR2 SASEGT. This CDR3 spans 17 amino acids. CDR3 region: CASSRLFTGVRNTEAFF.

CDR3 amino acids: CASSLAGGNSPLHF. This chain uses TRBV27 with TRBJ1-6; the D call of TRBD1 rests on TCRdb alone, since no DNA is present to check it. This CDR3 comprises 14 residues. CDR1 is MNHEY and CDR2 is SMNVEV in the germline V gene (reference sequence).

The rearrangement joins TRBV4-2 to TRBJ2-5; without DNA, the TCRdb call of TRBD1 cannot be checked. The CDR3 length is 17 residues. From germline, CDR1 is LGHNA and CDR2 YNFKEQ. Here the CDR3 reads CASSPSGGTGGQETQYF.

The chain carries TRBV18 and TRBJ2-1; no DNA is available, so the TRBD2 call from TCRdb remains unchecked. The germline gives CDR1 KGHSH, CDR2 LQKENI. The CDR3 is 16 amino acids. Here the CDR3 reads CASSPDTVAGGPGQFF.

J is TRBJ2-7 and V is TRBV4-2. CDR1 is LGHNA and CDR2 is YNFKEQ in the germline V gene. CDR3 length: 13 residues. Here the CDR3 reads CASSQQTGYEQYF.

This chain connects TRBV15 to TRBJ2-3. The CDR3 sequence is 16 residues long. CDR1 and CDR2 from the germline V gene are LNHNV and YYDKDF (reference sequence). CDR3: CATSRDLASSTDTQYF. The full variable domain, with the rest looked up from reference TRBV15 and TRBJ2-3, is DAMVIQNPRYQVTQFGKPVTLSCSQTLNHNVMYWYQQKSSQAPKLLFHYYDKDFNNEADTPDNFQSRRPNTSFCFLDIRSPGLGDTAMYLCATSRDLASSTDTQYFGPGTRLTVL.

The chain joins TRBV2 to TRBJ1-2; TCRdb selects TRBD1, and the lack of DNA leaves this call unchecked. Looked up from germline, CDR1 is SNHLY and CDR2 is FYNNEI. This CDR3 comprises 15 residues. The CDR3 loop is CASTSTGYPIYGYTF.

This rearrangement joins TRBV9 to TRBJ2-3; TCRdb's D call, TRBD2, is unchecked because there is no DNA. From germline, CDR1 is SGDLS and CDR2 YYNGEE. The CDR3 spans 15 residues. CDR3 residues: CASGEEGVGTDTQYF.

J is TRBJ2-3 and V is TRBV20-1; the D gene TCRdb calls, TRBD1, cannot be checked with no DNA. There are 14 residues in the CDR3. Per the germline V gene, CDR1 is DFQATT and CDR2 is SNEGSKA (reference sequence). The CDR3 sequence is CSAITDTFTDTQYF.